This entry features one T cell receptor beta chain sequence. These data come from a study of T-cell reconstitution after alpha-beta-depleted transplantation in children. Germline trimming cut 2 bases from V and 1 base from J; bases unmatched to any gene: 5. Per germline, CDR1 SGHRS and CDR2 YFSETQ. The length of the CDR3 is 15 residues. The TCRbeta library incorporated unique molecular identifiers. From the PCR reads, TCRdb called clonotypes with MiXCR, one entry per CDR3 protein. In the table there are a few hundred thousand distinct CDR3 sequences, 27% of which are singletons. The chain has TRBV5-1 and TRBJ2-5; 7 bases line up with TRBD2. This receptor was obtained from a boy younger than two with Wiskott-Aldrich syndrome, due to receive a stem cell transplant. The source material was PBMCs, sampled before TCRalphabeta/CD19-depleted stem cell transplant. CDR3 region: CASSFRLAAQETQYF. The CDR3 region has the DNA TGCGCCAGCAGCTTTAGGCTAGCGGCCCAAGAGACCCAGTACTTC.